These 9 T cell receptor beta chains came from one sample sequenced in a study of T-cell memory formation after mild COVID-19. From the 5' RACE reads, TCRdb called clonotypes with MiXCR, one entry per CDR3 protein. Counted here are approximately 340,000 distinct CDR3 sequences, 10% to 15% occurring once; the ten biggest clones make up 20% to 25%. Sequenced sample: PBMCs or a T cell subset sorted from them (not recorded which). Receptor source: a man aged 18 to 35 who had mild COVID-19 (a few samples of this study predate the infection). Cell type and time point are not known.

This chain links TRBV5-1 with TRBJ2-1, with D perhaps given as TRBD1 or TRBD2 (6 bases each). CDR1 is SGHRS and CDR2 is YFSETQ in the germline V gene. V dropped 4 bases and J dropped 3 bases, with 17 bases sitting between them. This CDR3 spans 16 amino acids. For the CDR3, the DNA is TGCGCCAGCAGCGCGAGCCGGGGGCCTGTCTACAATGAGCAGTTCTTC. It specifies CASSASRGPVYNEQFF.

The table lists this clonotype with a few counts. DNA for the CDR3: TGTGCCAGCAGTGAAGTGTCCGGCGACCTGCAGTATTTT. This encodes CASSEVSGDLQYF. V and J are TRBV6-1 and TRBJ2-3, with D hard to call. Trimming took 1 base from V and 11 from J, leaving 13 bases between them. The CDR3 has 13 amino acids. Germline assignment: CDR1 MNHNS and CDR2 SASEGT.

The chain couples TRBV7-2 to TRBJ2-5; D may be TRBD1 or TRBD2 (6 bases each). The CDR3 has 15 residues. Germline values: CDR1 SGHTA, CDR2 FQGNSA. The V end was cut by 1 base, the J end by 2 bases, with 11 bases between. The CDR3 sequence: CASSLGGAVQETQYF. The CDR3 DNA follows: TGTGCCAGCAGCTTAGGGGGGGCTGTTCAAGAGACCCAGTACTTC.

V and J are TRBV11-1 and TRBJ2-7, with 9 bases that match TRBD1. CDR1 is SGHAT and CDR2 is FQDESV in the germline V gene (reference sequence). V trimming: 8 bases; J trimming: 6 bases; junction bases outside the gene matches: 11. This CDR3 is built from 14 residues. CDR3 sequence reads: CASGVDRGVGEQYF. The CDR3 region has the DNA TGTGCCAGCGGAGTGGACAGGGGAGTTGGCGAGCAGTACTTC.

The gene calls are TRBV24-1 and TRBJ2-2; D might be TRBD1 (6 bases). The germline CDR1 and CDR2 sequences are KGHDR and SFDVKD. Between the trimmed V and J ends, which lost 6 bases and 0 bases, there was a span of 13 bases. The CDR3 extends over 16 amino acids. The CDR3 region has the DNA TGTGCCACCAGTACAGGGTTCCGATCGAACACCGGGGAGCTGTTTTTT. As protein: CATSTGFRSNTGELFF.

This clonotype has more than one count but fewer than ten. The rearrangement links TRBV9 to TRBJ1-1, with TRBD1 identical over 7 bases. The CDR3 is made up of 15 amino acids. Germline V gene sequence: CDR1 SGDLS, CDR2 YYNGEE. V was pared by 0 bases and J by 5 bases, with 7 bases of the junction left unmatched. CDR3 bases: TGTGCCAGCAGCGTAGTCGACAGGGAGCTAACTGAAGCTTTCTTT. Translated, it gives CASSVVDRELTEAFF.

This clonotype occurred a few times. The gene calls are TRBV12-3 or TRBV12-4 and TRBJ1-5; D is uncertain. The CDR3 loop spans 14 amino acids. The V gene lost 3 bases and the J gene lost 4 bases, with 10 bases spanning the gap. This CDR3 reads CASSFNDLNQPQHF. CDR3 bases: TGTGCCAGCAGTTTTAATGACCTTAATCAGCCCCAGCATTTT.

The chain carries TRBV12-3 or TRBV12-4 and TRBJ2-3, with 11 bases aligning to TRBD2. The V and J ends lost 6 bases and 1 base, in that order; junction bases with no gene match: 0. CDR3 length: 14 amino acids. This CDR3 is CASRLAGGTDTQYF. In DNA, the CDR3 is TGTGCCAGCAGACTAGCGGGGGGCACAGATACGCAGTATTTT.

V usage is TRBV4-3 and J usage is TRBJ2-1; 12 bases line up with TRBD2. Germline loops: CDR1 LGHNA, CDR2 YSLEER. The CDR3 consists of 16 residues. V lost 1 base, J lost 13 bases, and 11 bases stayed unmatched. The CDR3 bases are TGCGCCAGCAGCCAAGCTAGCGGGGGGGGCCGGGATGTTCAGTTCTTC. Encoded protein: CASSQASGGGRDVQFF.